These T cell receptor beta chains were read from a single sample in a study of blood T cell repertoires in COVID-19. Sequencing used immunoSEQ multiplex PCR; TCRdb keeps in-frame clones, though not all of them. This table has approximately 150,000 clones, about 81% appearing once. Sample: peripheral blood. Receptors originate from a woman older than 75 with acute or convalescent COVID-19. Both conserved end residues are part of each CDR3. Each record gives: D gene, V gene, clone size, J gene, CDR3 DNA, CDR3 protein. A D gene is named only where the DNA matches it firmly. Clone size is not always given. Where it is, it says once, few, many or a class for expanded clones.

TRBD2,TRBV29-1,NA,TRBJ2-1,TGCAGCGCCATAACTAGCGGGAGTCCCAATGAGCAGTTCTTC,CSAITSGSPNEQFF
NA,TRBV5-1,many,TRBJ2-7,TGCGCCAGCAGCTTGGACGGGTTCTACGAGCAGTACTTC,CASSLDGFYEQYF
NA,TRBV6-5,NA,TRBJ2-7,TGTGCCACCCTCAACTCCGGGACAAATTACGAGCAGTACTTC,CATLNSGTNYEQYF
NA,TRBV28,NA,TRBJ1-5,TGTGCCACCACTCGGGGGGGAGGGGCCCAGCCCCAGCATTTT,CATTRGGGAQPQHF
TRBD2,TRBV28,NA,TRBJ2-7,TGTGCCAGCAGTTTAGGGCTTAGCGGGGGAACCTCCTACGAGCAGTACTTC,CASSLGLSGGTSYEQYF
NA,TRBV2,once,TRBJ1-4,TGTGCCAGCAGTCTCAGTGCAACTAATGAAAAACTGTTTTTT,CASSLSATNEKLFF
NA,TRBV2,NA,TRBJ2-7,TGTGCCAGCAGGAGGGGGACTACCTCTGGGGAGCAGTACTTC,CASRRGTTSGEQYF
NA,TRBV7-9,NA,TRBJ1-1,TGTGCCAGCAGCCTCCGGGGGGGGCAGAAAATGAACACTGAAGCTTTCTTT,CASSLRGGQKMNTEAFF
NA,TRBV12-3/TRBV12-4,NA,TRBJ2-7,TGTGCCAGCACCCCCACCCGTCACTCAGAGCAGTACTTC,CASTPTRHSEQYF
TRBD1,TRBV5-1,NA,TRBJ1-4,TGCGCCAGCAGCATGGACAGGGTAGGAGAAAAACTGTTTTTT,CASSMDRVGEKLFF
TRBD1,TRBV6-5,NA,TRBJ1-1,TGTGCCAGCAGTCCGTCCAGGGGGACTGAAGCTTTCTTT,CASSPSRGTEAFF
NA,TRBV5-4,once,TRBJ1-4,TGTGCCAGCAGCAGAGGGGTGACAACCGCCGGGGGAAAACTGTTTTTT,CASSRGVTTAGGKLFF
NA,TRBV28,NA,TRBJ1-1,TGTGCCAGCAGTCTGACGATCCAGGGTACGGTGCACACTGAAGCTTTCTTT,CASSLTIQGTVHTEAFF
TRBD2,TRBV6-5,NA,TRBJ2-1,TGTGCCAGCAGTAAAACTAGCGGGGTCTACAATGAGCAGTTCTTC,CASSKTSGVYNEQFF
TRBD1,TRBV6-1,NA,TRBJ2-2,TGTGCCAGCAGTGAAGCGGGTAAGACAGGGAGTGTAGGGGAGCTGTTTTTT,CASSEAGKTGSVGELFF
TRBD1,TRBV9,NA,TRBJ1-5,TGTGCCAGCAGCCCTGGGACAGGAAGAAATCAGCCCCAGCATTTT,CASSPGTGRNQPQHF
NA,TRBV28,NA,TRBJ2-5,TGTGCCAGCAGTTTAAGTGGTTATCGGGAGACCCAGTACTTC,CASSLSGYRETQYF
NA,TRBV5-1,NA,TRBJ2-1,TGCGCCAGCAGCTTGGCACGCGGCCCCTACAATGAGCAGTTCTTC,CASSLARGPYNEQFF
TRBD1,TRBV19,NA,TRBJ1-4,TGTGCCAGTAGCGTACAGGGGTCGGGGGAAAAACTGTTTTTT,CASSVQGSGEKLFF
TRBD2,TRBV11-3,NA,TRBJ2-7,TGTGCCAGCAGCTTAGCGGGAGGGCCCCACGAGCAGTACTTC,CASSLAGGPHEQYF
TRBD2,TRBV7-2,NA,TRBJ2-3,TGTGCCAGCAGAAGAGGACTAGCGACCACGGCAGATACGCAGTATTTT,CASRRGLATTADTQYF
NA,TRBV5-1,NA,TRBJ1-6,TGCGCCAGCAGCTTAACCTACAGCGAGGGCCTCCACTTT,CASSLTYSEGLHF
NA,TRBV7-2,NA,TRBJ1-6,TGTGCCAGCAGCGAGGGACAAGTCTCCTATAATTCACCCCTCCACTTT,CASSEGQVSYNSPLHF
TRBD2,TRBV5-5,NA,TRBJ2-7,TGTGCCAGCAGCTTGGCGGGGGGGACAAACTACGAGCAGTACTTC,CASSLAGGTNYEQYF
TRBD1,TRBV14,NA,TRBJ1-2,TGTGCCAGCAGCCTAACAGGGGGCGGTGGCTACACCTTC,CASSLTGGGGYTF
NA,TRBV7-9,NA,TRBJ1-1,TGTGCCAGCAGCGGCTACCAGGGGTTGAACACTGAAGCTTTCTTT,CASSGYQGLNTEAFF
TRBD2,TRBV9,NA,TRBJ2-2,TGTGCCAGCAGCGCCGGCACTAGCGACACCGGGGAGCTGTTTTTT,CASSAGTSDTGELFF
NA,TRBV6-5,few,TRBJ2-7,TGTGCCAGCAGTTCCGGGATAGATCGCTACGAGCAGTACTTC,CASSSGIDRYEQYF
NA,TRBV5-4,NA,TRBJ1-1,TGTGCCAGCAGCTTGGGAGGGCGGACTGAAGCTTTCTTT,CASSLGGRTEAFF
TRBD2,TRBV5-1,once,TRBJ2-2,TGCGCCAGCAGCTCCACAGGAGCGGGAGAGGGAACCGGGGAGCTGTTTTTT,CASSSTGAGEGTGELFF
TRBD1,TRBV29-1,NA,TRBJ2-2,TGCAGCGTTGGTTCAGCAGGGGGTTTCGGGGAGCTGTTTTTT,CSVGSAGGFGELFF
TRBD1,TRBV14,NA,TRBJ1-1,TGTGCCAGCAGCCTCGACAGGGACACTGAAGCTTTCTTT,CASSLDRDTEAFF
NA,TRBV18,NA,TRBJ2-7,TGTGCCAGCTCCGTGGTCTGGGGCGGCTCCTACGAGCAGTACTTC,CASSVVWGGSYEQYF
NA,TRBV7-9,few,TRBJ1-2,TGTGCCAGCAGCTTAGCTTCAATTAACTATGGCTACACCTTC,CASSLASINYGYTF
NA,TRBV19,NA,TRBJ2-1,TGTGCCAGTAGTCCATCCGGGTCCTATTCTAATGAGCAGTTCTTC,CASSPSGSYSNEQFF
TRBD2,TRBV11-2,NA,TRBJ2-7,TGTGCCAGCAGCTTATCCCGGGGGGGCGTGTACGAGCAGTACTTC,CASSLSRGGVYEQYF
NA,TRBV4-1,NA,TRBJ1-2,TGCGCCAGCAGCCAACCCACGACAGGTCCGAACTATGGCTACACCTTC,CASSQPTTGPNYGYTF
NA,TRBV6-5,NA,TRBJ2-1,TGTGCGTTTACAAAGGGAGCAGTCAATGAGCAGTTCTTC,CAFTKGAVNEQFF
TRBD1,TRBV19,NA,TRBJ2-2,TGTGCCAGTATCGGGACAGCGAACACCGGGGAGCTGTTTTTT,CASIGTANTGELFF
TRBD2,TRBV7-2,NA,TRBJ2-5,TGTGCCAGCAGCTTAGCGGGGGGGAGGGAGACCCAGTACTTC,CASSLAGGRETQYF
TRBD2,TRBV5-1,NA,TRBJ2-3,TGCGCCAGCAGCCCCGGACTAGCGGGAGGGATAAGCACAGATACGCAGTATTTT,CASSPGLAGGISTDTQYF
NA,TRBV7-6,NA,TRBJ1-2,TGTGCCAGCAGCTTAGTCTCCTCCTCCGGGTCTGGAAATGGCTACACCTTC,CASSLVSSSGSGNGYTF
NA,TRBV12-3/TRBV12-4,few,TRBJ1-1,TGTGCCAGCAGCCGGAGGCAAAGGTGGGAAGCTTTCTTT,CASSRRQRWEAFF
NA,TRBV15,NA,TRBJ2-2,TGTGCCACCGAAGGCGGAACCGGGGAGCTGTTTTTT,CATEGGTGELFF
NA,TRBV4-1,many,TRBJ2-5,TGCGCCAGCAGCCAAAACAGAGGGAAAGAGACCCAGTACTTC,CASSQNRGKETQYF
TRBD1,TRBV7-6,NA,TRBJ1-4,TGTGCCAGCAGCAAACACAGGGGGTTGAATGAAAAACTGTTTTTT,CASSKHRGLNEKLFF
TRBD2,TRBV5-1,NA,TRBJ2-3,TGCGCCAGCAGCAGTGAGCTAGCGGGGCTCACAGATACGCAGTATTTT,CASSSELAGLTDTQYF
NA,TRBV7-2,few,TRBJ1-1,TGTGCCAGCAGCTTAGTTGGGGGCGGGAACACTGAAGCTTTCTTT,CASSLVGGGNTEAFF
NA,TRBV3-1/TRBV3-2,NA,TRBJ2-1,TGTGCCAGCAGCCGTAACAATGAGCAGTTCTTC,CASSRNNEQFF
TRBD1,TRBV4-2,NA,TRBJ1-4,TGTGCCAGCAGCCGGAGACAGGGGGAGGGGGAAAAACTGTTTTTT,CASSRRQGEGEKLFF
TRBD1,TRBV12-3/TRBV12-4,NA,TRBJ1-5,TGTGCCGGCGGACAGGGGAGTCAGCCCCAGCATTTT,CAGGQGSQPQHF
TRBD1,TRBV28,NA,TRBJ1-4,TGTGCCAGCAGCAAGGGACAGCCCAATGAAAAACTGTTTTTT,CASSKGQPNEKLFF
TRBD1,TRBV7-6,once,TRBJ1-6,TGTGCCAGCAGCAGGGACAGGGGTGCGGATTCACCCCTCCACTTT,CASSRDRGADSPLHF
NA,TRBV7-9,few,TRBJ1-1,TGTGCCAGCAGCTTGGGCATGAACACTGAAGCTTTCTTT,CASSLGMNTEAFF
NA,TRBV3-1/TRBV3-2,once,TRBJ1-4,TGTGCCAGCAGCCAAGCGGAACAGGGCCACGAAAAACTGTTTTTT,CASSQAEQGHEKLFF
TRBD1,TRBV4-3,once,TRBJ2-5,TGCGCCAGCAGCCAAGCCCCGGGACAGGGAGACGAGACCCAGTACTTC,CASSQAPGQGDETQYF